The rows below give T cell receptor beta chains drawn from one sample of a study of T cells in Graves' hyperthyroidism and ophthalmopathy. TCRdb re-called the multiplex PCR reads through MiXCR, storing one row per CDR3 protein. Of about 570,000 distinct CDR3 sequences listed, 46% are singletons. Source material: peripheral blood or thyroid tissue (not recorded which). The receptors here all came from an adult woman with Graves' disease, either hyperthyroidism or ophthalmopathy (not recorded which). Each CDR3 is given with its conserved first and last residue. Fields, in order: V gene, J gene, CDR3 protein.

TRBV10-3	TRBJ1-6	CAISVPGQGDNSPLHF
TRBV3-1	TRBJ2-7	CASSPSSFVPYEQYF
TRBV15	TRBJ2-2	CATSRGTGGISGELFF
TRBV28	TRBJ2-2	CASSSLSSSRELFF
TRBV20-1	TRBJ1-2	CSADGANYGYTF
TRBV13	TRBJ2-7	CASSGQRLGEQYF
TRBV5-1	TRBJ2-2	CASRSSGNTGELFF
TRBV7-3	TRBJ1-2	CASSNGQGGYGYTF
TRBV5-1	TRBJ1-5	CASSLDGQGNQPQHF
TRBV29-1	TRBJ1-2	CSVGVVPAGEHYGYTF
TRBV6-5	TRBJ1-5	CASGPSGPWSNQPQHF
TRBV9	TRBJ2-3	CASSVREGTEPYTQYF
TRBV15	TRBJ2-5	CATSPRGQETQYF
TRBV2	TRBJ1-2	CASSDGGYYGYTF
TRBV10-3	TRBJ1-5	CASTDRGDVQPQHF
TRBV20-1	TRBJ2-2	CSATGQNTGELFF
TRBV4-1	TRBJ1-2	CASSPDNLRAGLIYGYTF
TRBV12-3/TRBV12-4	TRBJ1-2	CASSFNTGANYGYTF
TRBV7-9	TRBJ2-7	CASSDWQGTGELYF
TRBV7-9	TRBJ2-7	CASSLRVGRGSVIPQYF
TRBV19	TRBJ2-7	CASSIGILAAGWEQYF
TRBV24-1	TRBJ2-5	CATSRGTGGRETQYF
TRBV5-1	TRBJ1-1	CASSLDVVNTEAFF
TRBV6-1	TRBJ1-4	CASSVTATNEKLFF
TRBV4-1	TRBJ1-5	CASSPAYGQGDNQPHHF
TRBV6-2/TRBV6-3	TRBJ1-2	CASRDRDRASANYGYTF
TRBV24-1	TRBJ2-3	CATSDLKSGASTDTQYF
TRBV4-1	TRBJ1-5	CASSRDRRSDQPQHF
TRBV6-5	TRBJ1-2	CASSYGQGIGYTF
TRBV29-1	TRBJ2-2	CSVEDRGVSGELFF
TRBV20-1	TRBJ2-7	CSARLWGLSQSLSYEQYF
TRBV2	TRBJ2-2	CASSETGHTGELFF
TRBV6-6	TRBJ2-2	CASTPGPSGSGGELFF